The 24 T cell receptor beta chains below all came from one sample that was sequenced in a study of OX40 agonist ivuxolimab in advanced cancers. Some clones are missing from TCRdb's copy, which holds only in-frame ones; the method was immunoSEQ multiplex PCR. The top ten hold more than 20% of the sample, which has approximately 37,000 clones, about 83% seen once. The source material was CD4+ or CD8+ T cells sorted from blood, sampled in a trial of the OX40 agonist ivuxolimab. The receptor source for this set is an adult with an advanced solid tumor such as melanoma, head and neck, liver or kidney cancer.

This chain uses TRBV10-3 with TRBJ2-1; possible D gene TRBD1, 5 bases. Trimming shortened V by 7 bases and J by 6 bases, and 19 bases separated the two germline ends. CDR1 and CDR2 from the germline V gene are ENHRY and SYGVKD. The CDR3 contains 15 residues. The CDR3 spells CAITPDGATGNEQFF. The CDR3, as DNA: TGTGCCATCACCCCGGATGGGGCCACAGGCAATGAGCAGTTCTTC.

This clone showed up just once. This rearrangement joins TRBV7-3 to TRBJ2-5; TRBD2 matches at 15 bases. V trimming: 5 bases; J trimming: 1 base; junction bases outside the gene matches: 8. Germline CDR1 SGHTA, CDR2 FQGTGA. The CDR3 sequence is 18 residues long. CDR3 nucleotides: TGTGCCAGCAGCACCGGACTAGCGGGAGGGCCTGGCCAAGAGACCCAGTACTTC. Protein product: CASSTGLAGGPGQETQYF.

The chain carries TRBV7-6 and TRBJ2-7; TRBD1 matches at 10 bases. Trimming at V came to 5 bases and at J to 3 bases, leaving 7 bases not matched to a gene. This CDR3 has 15 amino acids. CDR1 is SGHVS and CDR2 is FNYEAQ in the germline V gene. The CDR3 spells CASSPRDRGIYEQYF. The CDR3 DNA follows: TGTGCCAGCAGCCCGAGGGACAGGGGAATCTACGAGCAGTACTTC.

The table lists this clone with a count of one. The V call is TRBV5-1, the J call TRBJ1-1; D is uncertain. The V gene's germline CDR1 is SGHRS and CDR2 YFSETQ. Deletions cut 4 bases from V and 2 bases from J, with 18 bases between. The CDR3 spans 16 residues. CDR3 region: CASSASHVQVNTEAFF. DNA of the CDR3: TGCGCCAGCAGCGCTAGCCACGTCCAAGTAAACACTGAAGCTTTCTTT.

DNA of the CDR3: TGTGCCAGCAGTTACTCGAGTCTTAGCGGGGAGACCCAGTACTTC. This gives the protein CASSYSSLSGETQYF. The chain combines TRBV6-5 with TRBJ2-5; 7 nucleotides match TRBD2. The V and J ends lost 0 bases and 5 bases, in that order; junction bases with no gene match: 6. From germline, CDR1 is MNHEY and CDR2 SVGAGI. The CDR3 is 15 residues long.

The chain combines TRBV6-5 with TRBJ1-1; D is unresolved. V was trimmed by 2 bases and J by 0 bases, leaving 7 bases between them. In germline, CDR1 is MNHEY, CDR2 SVGAGI. This CDR3 has 14 amino acids. The CDR3 coding sequence is TGTGCCAGCAGTTACGGACCTATGAACACTGAAGCTTTCTTT. Amino acids: CASSYGPMNTEAFF.

The chain has TRBV19 and TRBJ2-1; TRBD2 matches at 10 bases. The CDR3 runs to 18 residues. The ends lost 9 bases at V and 0 bases at J; junction bases unmatched: 14. Germline CDR1 and CDR2: LNHDA and SQIVND (reference sequence). This CDR3 reads CASCPASGGLSSYNEQFF. DNA of the CDR3: TGTGCCAGCTGTCCGGCTAGCGGGGGCTTGAGCTCCTACAATGAGCAGTTCTTC.

The chain employs TRBV29-1 and TRBJ2-1; the D gene could be TRBD1 or TRBD2 (6 bases each). The V gene's germline CDR1 is SQVTM and CDR2 ANQGSEA. The V and J ends lost 1 base and 4 bases respectively, with 11 bases between them. This CDR3 comprises 14 residues. This CDR3 is CSVEGGAVYNEQFF. The CDR3 DNA reads TGCAGCGTTGAAGGGGGGGCGGTTTACAATGAGCAGTTCTTC.

This chain uses TRBV6-5 with TRBJ2-3, with D possibly being TRBD1 (6 bases). Trimming removed 6 bases at V and 0 bases at J, with 13 bases between. Germline loops: CDR1 MNHEY, CDR2 SVGAGI. This CDR3 is 15 amino acids long. The CDR3 coding sequence is TGTGCCAGCAGCCGGACAGAGACTAGCACAGATACGCAGTATTTT. Its protein is CASSRTETSTDTQYF.

The chain couples TRBV6-5 to TRBJ2-7; unclear D gene. CDR3 length: 13 residues. Per germline, CDR1 MNHEY and CDR2 SVGAGI. The V end was cut by 3 bases, the J end by 2 bases, with 8 bases between. The CDR3, as DNA: TGTGCCAGCAGTTATATGGCCACCTACGAGCAGTACTTC. The encoded protein is CASSYMATYEQYF.

J is TRBJ2-7 and V is TRBV9; D may be TRBD2 (5 bases). The V gene lost 4 bases and the J gene lost 6 bases, with 14 bases spanning the gap. The length of the CDR3 is 13 residues. Germline V gene lookup returns CDR1 SGDLS and CDR2 YYNGEE. For the CDR3, the DNA is TGTGCCAGCAGCCCGGGGAGTCTGGGCGAGCAGTACTTC. This sequence encodes CASSPGSLGEQYF.

The chain recombines TRBV5-6 with TRBJ1-6, with D unclear. The CDR3 sequence is 15 residues long. With 1 base removed from V and 8 bases from J, the gap between germline ends came to 13 bases. The germline gives CDR1 SGHDT, CDR2 YYEEEE. CDR3 coding DNA: TGTGCCAGCAGCTTGTTCGCGAGGGATGATTCACCCCTCCACTTT. Its protein product is CASSLFARDDSPLHF.

The chain has TRBV30 and TRBJ2-1; the D call may be TRBD1 or TRBD2 (5 bases each). Germline values: CDR1 GTSNPN, CDR2 SVGIG (reference sequence). Trimming shortened V by 3 bases and J by 0 bases, and 15 bases separated the two germline ends. The CDR3 extends over 16 amino acids. The CDR3: CAWRPPAGSSYNEQFF. As DNA, the CDR3 is TGTGCCTGGAGACCCCCCGCAGGGAGCTCCTACAATGAGCAGTTCTTC. The full variable domain, completed using reference TRBV30 and TRBJ2-1, is SQTIHQWPATLVQPVGSPLSLECTVEGTSNPNLYWYRQAAGRGLQLLFYSVGIGQISSEVPQNLSASRPQDRQFILSSKKLLLSDSGFYLCAWRPPAGSSYNEQFFGPGTRLTVL.

V and J are TRBV4-3 and TRBJ2-3; D gene uncertain. V lost 1 base to trimming and J lost 7 bases, with 9 bases between them. Germline V gene data show CDR1 as LGHNA and CDR2 as YSLEER. The CDR3 consists of 13 residues. The CDR3 is CASSQALPYTQYF. CDR3 nucleotide sequence: TGCGCCAGCAGCCAAGCCCTTCCCTATACGCAGTATTTT.

The rearrangement joins TRBV4-3 to TRBJ2-4; D uncertain. Germline values: CDR1 LGHNA, CDR2 YSLEER. The CDR3 extends over 16 amino acids. V lost 0 bases and J lost 4, with 13 bases in between. The CDR3 sequence is CASSQDLAGSKNIQYF. In DNA form, the CDR3 reads TGCGCCAGCAGCCAAGATCTTGCAGGATCTAAAAACATTCAGTACTTC.

This chain uses TRBV7-9 with TRBJ2-5; weak D call: TRBD2 (6 bases). The CDR3 consists of 18 residues. Trimming took 0 bases from V and 2 from J, leaving 19 bases between them. Germline V gives CDR1 SEHNR, CDR2 FQNEAQ (reference sequence). The CDR3: CASSLAPGRREAQETQYF. The CDR3 DNA follows: TGTGCCAGCAGCTTAGCGCCGGGGCGCAGGGAGGCTCAAGAGACCCAGTACTTC.

This chain connects TRBV30 to TRBJ2-2; D is possibly TRBD2 (7 bases). The V gene's germline CDR1 is GTSNPN and CDR2 SVGIG (reference sequence). Trimming shortened V by 8 bases and J by 7 bases, and 23 bases separated the two germline ends. This CDR3 region has 15 residues. CDR3 loop: CARWGGGPAHGELFF. CDR3 DNA: TGTGCCCGCTGGGGCGGGGGCCCGGCGCACGGGGAGCTGTTTTTT. Full variable domain (outside the CDR3, taken from reference TRBV30 and TRBJ2-2): SQTIHQWPATLVQPVGSPLSLECTVEGTSNPNLYWYRQAAGRGLQLLFYSVGIGQISSEVPQNLSASRPQDRQFILSSKKLLLSDSGFYLCARWGGGPAHGELFFGEGSRLTVL.

The gene calls are TRBV27 and TRBJ2-3; D remains ambiguous. CDR3 length: 11 residues. V was shortened by 7 bases and J by 2 bases, with 4 bases between the two germline ends. Looked up from germline, CDR1 is MNHEY and CDR2 is SMNVEV (reference sequence). This chain's CDR3 is CASTDTDTQYF. For the CDR3, the DNA is TGTGCCAGCACCGACACAGATACGCAGTATTTT.

V usage is TRBV15 and J usage is TRBJ2-5; TRBD1 agrees at 7 bases. CDR3 length: 14 residues. With 5 bases clipped from V and 3 bases from J, the junction kept 6 bases outside the gene matches. The germline V gene encodes CDR1 LNHNV and CDR2 YYDKDF (reference sequence). DNA for the CDR3: TGTGCCACCAGCCGCGACGGGACAGAAGAGACCCAGTACTTC. This translates into CATSRDGTEETQYF.

The gene calls are TRBV7-9 and TRBJ2-2; 9 bases are a match to TRBD1. There are 19 residues in the CDR3. J lost 5 bases, V lost 4 bases, and 17 bases had no gene match. Per germline, CDR1 SEHNR and CDR2 FQNEAQ (reference sequence). CDR3 residues: CASSSLRTDRGGDTGELFF. The CDR3 nucleotides are TGTGCCAGCAGCTCACTGCGTACGGACAGGGGCGGAGATACCGGGGAGCTGTTTTTT.

The chain has TRBV27 and TRBJ2-3, with D unresolved. The CDR3 spans 14 residues. Germline loops: CDR1 MNHEY, CDR2 SMNVEV (reference sequence). V lost 7 bases to trimming and J lost 0 bases, with 11 bases between them. CDR3 bases: TGTGCCAGCAACGGTATTGCTAGCACAGATACGCAGTATTTT. Translation gives CASNGIASTDTQYF.

This clone was seen only once. This chain uses TRBV29-1 with TRBJ1-1; D is perhaps TRBD1 (6 bases). The CDR3 length is 12 residues. Per the germline V gene, CDR1 is SQVTM and CDR2 is ANQGSEA. V was trimmed by 6 bases and J by 11 bases, leaving 19 bases between them. The CDR3 here is CSVWDIEADAFF. DNA of the CDR3: TGCAGCGTATGGGACATCGAGGCAGATGCTTTCTTT.

The V call is TRBV6-6, the J call TRBJ1-1; 8 nucleotides line up with TRBD1. V lost 0 bases, J lost 11 bases, and 5 bases stayed unmatched. The germline CDR1 and CDR2 sequences are MNHNY and SVGAGI (reference sequence). CDR3 length equals 13 residues. CDR3 nucleotides: TGTGCCAGCAGTTACTCCGGACAGGGCGAGGCTTTCTTT. Protein product: CASSYSGQGEAFF.

The chain employs TRBV9 and TRBJ2-3, with D perhaps matching TRBD2 (6 bases). Trimming removed 0 bases from V and 0 bases from J, with 11 bases in between. Germline-derived CDR1 and CDR2 are SGDLS and YYNGEE. CDR3 size: 16 residues. The CDR3 loop is CASSVETSRSTDTQYF. The CDR3 DNA is TGTGCCAGCAGCGTAGAAACTAGCAGAAGCACAGATACGCAGTATTTT.